Detailed here is one TCR beta chain. The sample is drawn from a study of preoperative IRX-2 immunotherapy in early breast cancer. The treatment was: preoperative locoregional IRX-2 cytokine immunotherapy. Preoperative locoregional IRX-2 cytokine immunotherapy was tested in the phase Ib source study. Some clones are missing from TCRdb's copy, which holds only in-frame ones; the method was immunoSEQ multiplex PCR. The sample has under 30,000 clones, more than 80% seen once. The source was tumor tissue, collected after IRX-2 immunotherapy. The source is a human donor with breast cancer.

The CDR3 reads CASSLGDRGRGTEAFF. As DNA, the CDR3 is TGTGCCAGCAGCTTAGGGGATCGAGGCAGGGGCACTGAAGCTTTCTTT. The chain employs TRBV7-9 and TRBJ1-1, with D possibly TRBD1 on 6 matching bases. The CDR3 extends over 16 amino acids. The V and J ends lost 1 base and 4 bases respectively, with 16 bases between them. The germline gives CDR1 SEHNR, CDR2 FQNEAQ (reference sequence).